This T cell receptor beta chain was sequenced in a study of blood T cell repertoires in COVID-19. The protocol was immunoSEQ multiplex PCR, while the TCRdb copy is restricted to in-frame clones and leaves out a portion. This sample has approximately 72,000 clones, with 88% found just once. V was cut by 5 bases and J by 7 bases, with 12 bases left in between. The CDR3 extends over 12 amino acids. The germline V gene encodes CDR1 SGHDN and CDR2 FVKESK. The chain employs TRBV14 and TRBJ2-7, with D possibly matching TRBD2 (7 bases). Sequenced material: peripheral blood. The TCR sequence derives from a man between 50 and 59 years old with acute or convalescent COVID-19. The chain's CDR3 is CASSLRGGEQYF. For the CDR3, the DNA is TGTGCCAGCAGCTTGAGGGGGGGAGAGCAGTACTTC.